This is a list of T cell receptor beta chains from one sample in a study of T cells after yellow fever vaccination. Each CDR3 protein is one row after TCRdb ran MiXCR on the 5' RACE reads. Among over 250,000 distinct CDR3 sequences listed, approximately 4% were seen once. The source was PBMCs, collected 5 days after the yellow fever booster vaccination. These receptors all stem from a man between 18 and 29 years old who received the YFV17D yellow fever vaccine. Each CDR3 is given with its conserved first and last residue. Each record gives: CDR3 DNA, CDR3 protein, V gene, D gene, J gene, clone size. A D gene is named only where the DNA matches it firmly. For some rows the clone size is stated as once, few or many, or as a class when expanded; others skip it.

DNA: TGTGCCAGCAGTTCACAGGGGTTAGGACAGCCCCAGCATTTT; CDR3: CASSSQGLGQPQHF; V: TRBV28; D: TRBD1; J: TRBJ1-5; size: many
DNA: TGTGCCAGCAGCGGGAAAAAGCGGGGGATCTCGGAGACCCAGTACTTC; CDR3: CASSGKKRGISETQYF; V: TRBV5-6; D: TRBD2; J: TRBJ2-5; size: -
DNA: TGTGCCAGCAGCTTAATGAGGCCATCTCTATCCCATTTAGCCAAAAACATTCAGTACTTC; CDR3: CASSLMRPSLSHLAKNIQYF; V: TRBV7-2; D: -; J: TRBJ2-4; size: many
DNA: TGCAGTGCTAGTGGTGGGGGCGGTTCACCCCTCCACTTT; CDR3: CSASGGGGSPLHF; V: TRBV20-1; D: -; J: TRBJ1-6; size: few
DNA: TGCGCCAGCAGCGTGCGGACTAGCGGGGGAACAGATACGCAGTATTTT; CDR3: CASSVRTSGGTDTQYF; V: TRBV5-1; D: TRBD2; J: TRBJ2-3; size: few
DNA: TGCAGCCTATACGACAGGGGGCGGGGGGAGACCCAGTACTTC; CDR3: CSLYDRGRGETQYF; V: TRBV29-1; D: TRBD1; J: TRBJ2-5; size: few
DNA: TGCGCCAGCAGCCTCTCGGGACAGACTAATTCACCCCTCCACTTT; CDR3: CASSLSGQTNSPLHF; V: TRBV5-1; D: TRBD1; J: TRBJ1-6; size: many
DNA: TGTGCCAGCACCGATAAGGACAGGGTGAGCTCCTACAATGAGCAGTTCTTC; CDR3: CASTDKDRVSSYNEQFF; V: TRBV6-2/TRBV6-3; D: TRBD1; J: TRBJ2-1; size: many
DNA: TGTGCCAGCAGCTTAGCGGGGGAACTCCTAGGCTACACCTTC; CDR3: CASSLAGELLGYTF; V: TRBV7-2; D: -; J: TRBJ1-2; size: few
DNA: TGTGCCAGCAGCTCTCCGGGACAGGGAAACTATGGCTACACCTTC; CDR3: CASSSPGQGNYGYTF; V: TRBV5-4; D: TRBD1; J: TRBJ1-2; size: -
DNA: TGCAGTGCTAGTCCCCTCGACTCCTATAATTCACCCCTCCACTTT; CDR3: CSASPLDSYNSPLHF; V: TRBV20-1; D: -; J: TRBJ1-6; size: many
DNA: TGTGCCACCAGCGCACAGGGTGTCTATGAGCAGTTCTTC; CDR3: CATSAQGVYEQFF; V: TRBV15; D: -; J: TRBJ2-1; size: -
DNA: TGCGCCAGCAGCGCGGGACAGGTGAACACTGAAGCTTTCTTT; CDR3: CASSAGQVNTEAFF; V: TRBV5-1; D: TRBD1; J: TRBJ1-1; size: -
DNA: TGCAGTGCTAGAGATCTGGGTCGGGGCACAGATACGCAGTATTTT; CDR3: CSARDLGRGTDTQYF; V: TRBV20-1; D: -; J: TRBJ2-3; size: -
DNA: TGCAGCGCTGCCATGGGGGGGCGGGAGCTGTTTTTT; CDR3: CSAAMGGRELFF; V: TRBV29-1; D: -; J: TRBJ2-2; size: many
DNA: TGCGCCAGCAGCTTGGACCGGGCGGGGACTGAAGCTTTCTTT; CDR3: CASSLDRAGTEAFF; V: TRBV5-1; D: -; J: TRBJ1-1; size: -